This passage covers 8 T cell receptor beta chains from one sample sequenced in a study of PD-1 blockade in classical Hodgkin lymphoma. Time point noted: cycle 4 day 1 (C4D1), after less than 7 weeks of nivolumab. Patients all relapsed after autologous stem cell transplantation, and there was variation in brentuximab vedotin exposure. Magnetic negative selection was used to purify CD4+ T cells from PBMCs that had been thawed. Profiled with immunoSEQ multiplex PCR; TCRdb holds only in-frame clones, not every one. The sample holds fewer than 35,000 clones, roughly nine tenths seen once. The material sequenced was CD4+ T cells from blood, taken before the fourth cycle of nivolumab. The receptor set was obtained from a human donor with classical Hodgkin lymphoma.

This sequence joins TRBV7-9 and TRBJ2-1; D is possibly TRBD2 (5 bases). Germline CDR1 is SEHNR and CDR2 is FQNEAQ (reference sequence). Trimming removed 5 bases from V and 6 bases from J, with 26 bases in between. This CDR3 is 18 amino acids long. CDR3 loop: CASSPRGLAENLGNEQFF. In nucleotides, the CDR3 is TGTGCCAGCAGCCCCCGAGGCCTAGCCGAGAATTTAGGCAATGAGCAGTTCTTC.

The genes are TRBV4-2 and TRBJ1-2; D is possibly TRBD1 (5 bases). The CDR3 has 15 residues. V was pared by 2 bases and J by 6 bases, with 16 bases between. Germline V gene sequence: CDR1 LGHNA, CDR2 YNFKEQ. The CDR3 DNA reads TGTGCCAGCAGCCAACTATGGGACGGGAGGCATGGCTACACCTTC. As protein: CASSQLWDGRHGYTF.

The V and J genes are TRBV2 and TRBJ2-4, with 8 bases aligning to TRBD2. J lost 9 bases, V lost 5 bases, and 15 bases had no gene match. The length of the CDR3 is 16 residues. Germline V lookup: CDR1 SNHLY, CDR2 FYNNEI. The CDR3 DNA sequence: TGTGCCAGCAGTTCGATAATAGCGGGATACGGTCCCATTCAGTACTTC. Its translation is CASSSIIAGYGPIQYF.

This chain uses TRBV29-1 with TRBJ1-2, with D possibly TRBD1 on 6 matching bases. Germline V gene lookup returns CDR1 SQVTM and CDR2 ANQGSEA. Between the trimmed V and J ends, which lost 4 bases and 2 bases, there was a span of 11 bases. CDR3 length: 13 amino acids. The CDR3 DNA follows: TGCAGCGTTGCCGGACAGTCCAACTATGGCTACACCTTC. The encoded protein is CSVAGQSNYGYTF.

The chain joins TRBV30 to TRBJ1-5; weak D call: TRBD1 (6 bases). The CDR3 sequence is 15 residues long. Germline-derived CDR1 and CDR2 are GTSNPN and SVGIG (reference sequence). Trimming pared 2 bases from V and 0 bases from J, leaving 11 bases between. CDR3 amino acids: CAWSTTGYSNQPQHF. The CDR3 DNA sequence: TGTGCCTGGAGTACGACAGGTTATAGCAATCAGCCCCAGCATTTT. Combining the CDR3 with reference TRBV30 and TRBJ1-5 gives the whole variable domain SQTIHQWPATLVQPVGSPLSLECTVEGTSNPNLYWYRQAAGRGLQLLFYSVGIGQISSEVPQNLSASRPQDRQFILSSKKLLLSDSGFYLCAWSTTGYSNQPQHFGDGTRLSIL.

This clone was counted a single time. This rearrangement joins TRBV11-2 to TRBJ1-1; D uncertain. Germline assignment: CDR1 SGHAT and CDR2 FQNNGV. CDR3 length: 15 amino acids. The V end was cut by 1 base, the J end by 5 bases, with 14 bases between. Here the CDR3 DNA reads TGTGCCAGCAGCTTAGTAGCCGGGATTAAGACTGAAGCTTTCTTT. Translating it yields CASSLVAGIKTEAFF.

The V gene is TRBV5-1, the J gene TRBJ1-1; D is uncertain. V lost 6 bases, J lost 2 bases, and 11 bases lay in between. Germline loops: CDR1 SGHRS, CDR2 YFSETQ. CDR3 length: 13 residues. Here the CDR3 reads CASIGRSNTEAFF. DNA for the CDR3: TGCGCCAGCATTGGAAGGTCAAACACTGAAGCTTTCTTT. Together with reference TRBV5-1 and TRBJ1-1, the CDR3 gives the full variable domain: KAGVTQTPRYLIKTRGQQVTLSCSPISGHRSVSWYQQTPGQGLQFLFEYFSETQRNKGNFPGRFSGRQFSNSRSEMNVSTLELGDSALYLCASIGRSNTEAFFGQGTRLTVV.

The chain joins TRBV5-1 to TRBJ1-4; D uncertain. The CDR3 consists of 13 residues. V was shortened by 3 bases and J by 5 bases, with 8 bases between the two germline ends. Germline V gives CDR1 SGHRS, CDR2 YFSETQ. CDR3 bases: TGCGCCAGCAGCTCCGACCCCAATGAAAAACTGTTTTTT. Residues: CASSSDPNEKLFF.